A single T cell receptor (beta chain) is shown here with its context. There are a few counts of this clonotype. This clone's antigen is unknown. Nothing much larger sits one base from this clone, and base qualities are not available. The sequencing machine was an Illumina HiSeq 2500. Quantitative 5'-RACE with molecular barcodes was the method used to prepare the TCR beta libraries. The original methods were these. To identify disease-linked TCR variants, a new computational method was used, one built on a probabilistic model of VDJ rearrangement. Starting from the raw public reads, TCRdb applied fastp trimming at Q25, assembled clones with MiXCR and retained in-frame beta chains. Records with the same CDR3 protein are collapsed into one entry carrying the most frequent genes and DNA. For this entry, the V and J calls and clone size follow TCRdb and not the study's own pipeline. For this sample the table gives approximately 250,000 distinct CDR3 sequences, of which about 30% were detected only once. Around 4.2% of the sample is held by the ten biggest clonotypes.

In the germline V gene, CDR1 corresponds to SGHDT and CDR2 to YYEEEE. The CDR3 numbers 15 residues from cysteine through phenylalanine. The kept DNA is CDR3 alone, 45 bases in frame from the first base. Trimming leaves V shorter by 1 base and J shorter by 8 bases, with the junction holding 10 bases beyond the gene matches. The data originate from a study of CD8 T cells in ankylosing spondylitis (dated by TCRdb to the late 2010s). For context, the study as a whole: The study profiled T cell receptor beta repertoires in healthy donors and ankylosing spondylitis patients to find disease-linked TCR variants. Peripheral blood samples were taken, and synovial fluid was additionally collected from ankylosing spondylitis patients. The full study cohort comprised about 23 ankylosing spondylitis patients and roughly 110 healthy donors. Study-wide findings and limitations: According to the report, matched synovial fluid samples from ankylosing spondylitis patients were significantly enriched for the disease-linked clones. The disease-linked clones showed a CD8+ phenotype and occurred at relatively low frequencies in peripheral blood. Blood from ankylosing spondylitis patients appeared to be characterized by a TCR beta motif made up of under ten highly homologous amino acid variants. Some TCR beta motif variants had previously been reported in synovial fluid and blood of reactive arthritis patients, which suggested common disease-initiation mechanisms.

The chain is assembled from TRBV5-6 and TRBJ1-2; 8 central bases correspond to TRBD1. The source of this sequence is a male donor with ankylosing spondylitis or in good health (not recorded which). Sequences were obtained from blood, either unsorted or a sorted T cell fraction (not recorded which). The sequenced DNA: TGTGCCAGCAGCTTGTCCCCCAGGGGGCCTTGGGGCTACACCTTC. It specifies CASSLSPRGPWGYTF.